This is a list of T cell receptor beta chains from one sample in a study of T cells in localized non-small cell lung cancer. Using immunoSEQ multiplex PCR, the repertoire was profiled, and TCRdb retains in-frame clones only, with some absent. The sample has approximately 150,000 clones, more than 70% seen once. Source: peripheral blood, taken before any cancer treatment. The origin of the receptors is an older female donor with stage I lung adenocarcinoma. Both conserved end residues are part of each CDR3. The D gene is left open where the match is weak. Expanded clones get a size class; other rows say once, few or many, or leave the size out.

d_gene,v_gene,abundance,j_gene,CDR3aa,CDR3nt
NA,TRBV29-1,few,TRBJ1-1,CSVAGSPTEAFF,TGCAGCGTTGCAGGGAGCCCGACTGAAGCTTTCTTT
TRBD2,TRBV9,NA,TRBJ2-3,CASSATGLAGGSPHTDTQYF,TGTGCCAGCAGCGCTACCGGACTAGCGGGAGGTTCCCCGCACACAGATACGCAGTATTTT
NA,TRBV10-3,few,TRBJ1-5,CAITTEINQPQHF,TGTGCCATCACTACGGAAATCAATCAGCCCCAGCATTTT
NA,TRBV4-1,NA,TRBJ2-5,CASSQAGETQYF,TGCGCCAGCAGCCAAGCGGGGGAGACCCAGTACTTC
NA,TRBV28,once,TRBJ2-3,CASNPGRDTQYF,TGTGCCAGCAATCCGGGCCGAGATACGCAGTATTTT
NA,TRBV27,NA,TRBJ1-2,CASSSTRGMVYGYTF,TGTGCCAGCAGTTCGACCAGGGGTATGGTCTATGGCTACACCTTC
TRBD2,TRBV11-2,NA,TRBJ2-3,CASSFGVRGGRTDTQYF,TGTGCCAGCAGCTTTGGGGTCCGGGGGGGGCGCACAGATACGCAGTATTTT
NA,TRBV19,once,TRBJ2-2,CATSRRGDTGELFF,TGTGCCACCTCTCGGAGGGGGGACACCGGGGAGCTGTTTTTT
NA,TRBV5-5,NA,TRBJ1-2,CASSWGTGYGYTF,TGTGCCAGCAGCTGGGGGACGGGCTATGGCTACACCTTC
TRBD1,TRBV19,NA,TRBJ2-2,CASSDRGRTGELFF,TGTGCCAGTAGCGACAGGGGCCGAACCGGGGAGCTGTTTTTT
NA,TRBV6-5,NA,TRBJ2-5,CASRVDNQETQYF,TGTGCCAGCAGAGTCGACAACCAAGAGACCCAGTACTTC
TRBD1,TRBV28,few,TRBJ1-2,CASSLKGALGYTF,TGTGCCAGCAGCCTGAAGGGGGCGCTTGGCTACACCTTC
NA,TRBV5-1,NA,TRBJ2-5,CASSVRDPKETRYF,TGCGCCAGCAGCGTACGGGACCCCAAAGAGACCCGGTACTTC
NA,TRBV7-3,NA,TRBJ1-2,CASSPSSADTNYGYTF,TGTGCCAGCAGCCCCTCGAGCGCAGACACTAACTATGGCTACACCTTC
TRBD2,TRBV5-1,NA,TRBJ2-1,CASSLGVAGGFSSRPAEQFF,TGCGCCAGCAGCTTGGGCGTAGCGGGAGGGTTTTCCTCACGTCCCGCTGAGCAGTTCTTC
TRBD2,TRBV4-2,NA,TRBJ2-7,CASSQGTSGRYSNEQYF,TGTGCCAGCAGCCAAGGGACTAGCGGGAGATATTCCAACGAGCAGTACTTC
TRBD1,TRBV28,NA,TRBJ1-5,CASSPQGGYSNQPQHF,TGTGCCAGCAGTCCTCAGGGGGGTTATAGCAATCAGCCCCAGCATTTT
NA,TRBV28,NA,TRBJ1-3,CASRGAGNTIYF,TGTGCCAGCAGGGGCGCAGGAAACACCATATATTTT
TRBD2,TRBV27,NA,TRBJ2-3,CASLPAGGGSTQYF,TGTGCCTCTCTTCCAGCGGGCGGGGGGTCTACGCAGTATTTT
TRBD1,TRBV27,NA,TRBJ1-5,CASSLSITGGNQPQHF,TGTGCCAGCAGTTTATCGATTACAGGGGGCAATCAGCCCCAGCATTTT
NA,TRBV5-1,few,TRBJ1-1,CASSSEALNTEAFF,TGCGCCAGCAGCTCGGAGGCGTTGAACACTGAAGCTTTCTTT
NA,TRBV20-1,NA,TRBJ1-1,CSARGPTEAFF,TGCAGTGCTAGAGGCCCGACTGAAGCTTTCTTT
NA,TRBV19,NA,TRBJ2-2,CASTQTGELFF,TGTGCCAGTACCCAAACCGGGGAGCTGTTTTTT
TRBD2,TRBV28,NA,TRBJ2-7,CASRTSGRALTAYEQYF,TGTGCCAGCAGGACTAGCGGGAGGGCCTTGACCGCCTACGAGCAGTACTTC
NA,TRBV25-1,NA,TRBJ1-1,CASSELIEAGTEAFF,TGTGCCAGCAGTGAATTGATAGAGGCGGGCACTGAAGCTTTCTTT